Each of the 21 T cell receptor beta chains below was sequenced from the same sample in a study of T cell changes during pregnancy in multiple sclerosis. The protocol was immunoSEQ multiplex PCR, while the TCRdb copy is restricted to in-frame clones and leaves out a portion. The repertoire holds 50,000 to 80,000 clones, with about nine tenths as singletons. The input for sequencing was peripheral blood, taken in the second trimester of pregnancy. All receptors come from a female donor with multiple sclerosis, enrolled in a pregnancy study.

This clone appeared a single time. The chain combines TRBV11-2 with TRBJ2-7; TRBD2 matches at 8 bases. The CDR3 is 16 amino acids. Per the germline V gene, CDR1 is SGHAT and CDR2 is FQNNGV. With 5 bases clipped from V and 2 bases from J, the junction kept 11 bases outside the gene matches. The CDR3 DNA sequence: TGTGCCAGCAGCACCGTAGCGGGGAGCAAGACCTACGAGCAGTACTTC. It specifies CASSTVAGSKTYEQYF.

The chain couples TRBV6-6 to TRBJ2-7; D is possibly TRBD2 (6 bases). Germline V gene data show CDR1 as MNHNY and CDR2 as SVGAGI (reference sequence). The V end was cut by 2 bases, the J end by 2 bases, with 13 bases between. This CDR3 has 15 amino acids. The CDR3 sequence: CASSYKAGIAYEQYF. CDR3 DNA sequence: TGTGCCAGCAGTTACAAGGCGGGGATAGCCTACGAGCAGTACTTC.

The J gene is TRBJ2-1, the V gene TRBV10-3; D not resolved. The CDR3 loop spans 14 amino acids. The germline V and J ends were trimmed by 3 bases and 3 bases, with 9 bases remaining between them. Germline V gene data show CDR1 as ENHRY and CDR2 as SYGVKD. The CDR3 here is CAISDQRFYNEQFF. The CDR3, as DNA: TGTGCCATCAGTGACCAGAGGTTCTACAATGAGCAGTTCTTC.

Only one count was recorded for this clone. The chain combines TRBV27 with TRBJ2-7; 7 bases agree with TRBD2. Germline V gene sequence: CDR1 MNHEY, CDR2 SMNVEV (reference sequence). The V segment lost 2 bases and the J segment 2 bases; nucleotides outside the gene matches: 9. There are 16 residues in the CDR3. CDR3 region: CASSLRSGEGPYEQYF. In nucleotides, the CDR3 is TGTGCCAGCAGTTTACGGAGCGGGGAGGGACCCTACGAGCAGTACTTC.

The chain recombines TRBV2 with TRBJ2-7; D is possibly TRBD1 (5 bases). The germline V and J ends were trimmed by 10 bases and 3 bases, with 13 bases remaining between them. CDR3 length equals 12 residues. Germline CDR1 and CDR2: SNHLY and FYNNEI. DNA for the CDR3: TGTGCCATCCTGACAGAATTCTACGAGCAGTACTTC. Translating it yields CAILTEFYEQYF.

This chain connects TRBV11-2 to TRBJ1-3, with D possibly matching TRBD1 (5 bases). V was trimmed by 5 bases and J by 3 bases, leaving 11 bases between them. CDR3 size: 14 residues. Germline V gene data show CDR1 as SGHAT and CDR2 as FQNNGV. The CDR3 spells CASSVTAGGNTIYF. The CDR3 DNA sequence: TGTGCCAGCAGCGTGACAGCCGGTGGAAACACCATATATTTT.

The genes are TRBV7-8 and TRBJ2-7, with TRBD2 matching over 9 bases. The length of the CDR3 is 15 residues. Germline V gene lookup returns CDR1 SGHVS and CDR2 FQNEAQ. Trimming removed 2 bases from V and 6 bases from J; junction bases left unmatched: 8. The CDR3 coding sequence is TGTGCCAGCAGCTTAATCCTAGCGGGATTTGGCGAGCAGTACTTC. Translation gives CASSLILAGFGEQYF.

The chain couples TRBV4-3 to TRBJ2-1; no clear D. The germline CDR1 and CDR2 sequences are LGHNA and YSLEER. The CDR3 loop spans 13 amino acids. Trimming cost V 1 base and J 6 bases, with 7 bases left between them. The CDR3 DNA reads TGCGCCAGCAGCCAAGGGCCCGTCAATGAGCAGTTCTTC. Its translation: CASSQGPVNEQFF.

The chain couples TRBV27 to TRBJ2-3, with 9 bases identical to TRBD2. Germline-derived CDR1 and CDR2 are MNHEY and SMNVEV (reference sequence). V was pared by 2 bases and J by 4 bases, with 4 bases of the junction left unmatched. This CDR3 comprises 15 residues. CDR3 DNA: TGTGCCAGCAGTTTAGTAGCGGGAGCCTCAGATACGCAGTATTTT. Protein product: CASSLVAGASDTQYF.

The J gene is TRBJ1-1, the V gene TRBV5-4; the match to TRBD1 covers 10 bases. The germline gives CDR1 SGHNT, CDR2 YYREEE (reference sequence). V gave up 4 bases and J gave up 7 bases; unmatched junction bases: 7. The CDR3 covers 14 residues. CDR3 DNA: TGTGCCAGCAGCGGGGGGACAGGGGCGAGTGAAGCTTTCTTT. Residues: CASSGGTGASEAFF.

V gene TRBV13 combines with J gene TRBJ1-1; D gene unclear. Per the germline V gene, CDR1 is PRHDT and CDR2 is FYEKMQ (reference sequence). The CDR3 is 14 amino acids. Between the trimmed V and J ends, which lost 4 bases and 2 bases, there was a span of 11 bases. DNA for the CDR3: TGTGCCAGCAGCTCTCCGGGAGTTAACACTGAAGCTTTCTTT. Its translation is CASSSPGVNTEAFF.

This clone was observed a single time. The V and J genes are TRBV5-1 and TRBJ1-5, with 7 bases matching TRBD1. The trim removed 4 bases at V and 7 bases at J, leaving 8 bases unmatched. The CDR3 spans 14 residues. From germline, CDR1 is SGHRS and CDR2 YFSETQ. The CDR3 spells CASSTGDWGQPQHF. CDR3 coding DNA: TGCGCCAGCAGCACAGGGGATTGGGGACAGCCCCAGCATTTT.

This chain links TRBV2 with TRBJ1-1; TRBD1 matches 9 bases. CDR3 length: 13 amino acids. V lost 9 bases and J lost 5; bases outside the gene matches: 7. In germline, CDR1 is SNHLY, CDR2 FYNNEI. The CDR3 loop is CASHRGPGTEAFF. Written as DNA, the CDR3 is TGTGCCAGTCACAGGGGGCCGGGTACTGAAGCTTTCTTT.

The chain joins TRBV7-6 to TRBJ1-1; TRBD1 matches at 8 bases. CDR1 is SGHVS, CDR2 FNYEAQ, per germline. The trim removed 2 bases at V and 4 bases at J, leaving 6 bases unmatched. The CDR3 length is 15 residues. The CDR3 is CASSLSWGQVTEAFF. The CDR3, as DNA: TGTGCCAGCAGCTTAAGTTGGGGACAGGTCACTGAAGCTTTCTTT.

The chain is built from TRBV7-8 and TRBJ2-1, with 8 bases lining up with TRBD2. This CDR3 spans 17 amino acids. The ends lost 6 bases at V and 7 bases at J; junction bases unmatched: 17. Germline loops: CDR1 SGHVS, CDR2 FQNEAQ. The CDR3 sequence: CASSTTRRGLGLNEQFF. The CDR3 nucleotides are TGTGCCAGCAGTACCACTCGCCGGGGACTAGGGTTAAATGAGCAGTTCTTC.

The chain uses TRBV5-1 and TRBJ2-1; possibly TRBD2 for D (5 bases). V was clipped by 4 bases and J by 10 bases, with 18 bases between them. The germline V gene has CDR1 SGHRS and CDR2 YFSETQ. This CDR3 contains 14 residues. In nucleotides, the CDR3 is TGCGCCAGCAGCGCACTCGGAGGCCTTCGAGAGCAGTTCTTC. Protein sequence: CASSALGGLREQFF.

This chain uses TRBV4-1 with TRBJ2-6; 8 bases match TRBD1. V was clipped by 1 base and J by 2 bases; unmatched bases: 1. The germline CDR1 and CDR2 sequences are MGHRA and YSYEKL. The CDR3 runs to 16 residues. The CDR3: CASSQVDRAGANVLTF. The CDR3 bases are TGCGCCAGCAGCCAAGTGGACAGGGCTGGGGCCAACGTCCTGACTTTC.

A single count supports this clone. The chain carries TRBV18 and TRBJ2-7; D is possibly TRBD1 (5 bases). This CDR3 region has 16 residues. The germline CDR1 and CDR2 sequences are KGHSH and LQKENI. Deletions cut 3 bases from V and 3 bases from J, with 18 bases between. The DNA for the CDR3 is TGTGCCAGCTCACCGAGGAATGGCAGGGAAGGCTACGAGCAGTACTTC. Its translation is CASSPRNGREGYEQYF.

CDR3 nucleotide sequence: TGTGCCAGCAGCCAAACAACAGGGTATAACGAGCAGTACTTC. Translating it yields CASSQTTGYNEQYF. V usage is TRBV14 and J usage is TRBJ2-7; D perhaps matches TRBD1 (6 bases). Trimming took off 2 bases at V and 5 bases at J, with 13 bases between the two ends. This CDR3 has 14 amino acids. Germline values: CDR1 SGHDN, CDR2 FVKESK.

The genes are TRBV12-5 and TRBJ2-5; TRBD2 agrees at 8 bases. The CDR3 spans 15 residues. Trimming removed 0 bases from V and 3 bases from J; junction bases left unmatched: 3. Germline assignment: CDR1 LGHNT and CDR2 FRNRAP. The CDR3 region has the DNA TGTGCTAGTGGTTTGGTCTTCGGGAGGGAAGAGACCCAGTACTTC. Amino acids: CASGLVFGREETQYF.

This clone was picked up one time. The J gene is TRBJ1-4, the V gene TRBV4-3; 9 positions agree with TRBD1. The CDR3 has 16 amino acids. Losses at the gene ends were 3 bases for V and 7 bases for J; bases not matched to a gene: 9. CDR1 and CDR2 from the germline V gene are LGHNA and YSLEER. CDR3 residues: CASSQQTGGGGEKLFF. In DNA, the CDR3 is TGCGCCAGCAGCCAGCAGACAGGGGGAGGTGGTGAAAAACTGTTTTTT.